This is a list of T cell receptor beta chains from one sample in a study of T cells in localized non-small cell lung cancer. Clones were read by immunoSEQ multiplex PCR, and TCRdb kept only the in-frame ones, dropping some. The table includes 60,000 to 65,000 clones, roughly 90% detected once. The input for sequencing was peripheral blood, taken before any cancer treatment. The receptors shown here come from a woman aged 35 to 70 with stage I lung adenocarcinoma. Each CDR3 is given with its conserved first and last residue. Each record gives: clone size, D gene, V gene, J gene, CDR3 DNA, CDR3 protein. The D gene is left open where the match is weak. Size values are once, few and many counts, or a class for expanded clones, and some rows have none.

NA	NA	TRBV9	TRBJ2-2	TGTGCCAGCAGCAGGAACACCGGGGAGCTGTTTTTT	CASSRNTGELFF
NA	NA	TRBV11-2	TRBJ2-7	TGTGCCAGCAGGAGGAGGGGTAGCTCCTACGAGCAGTACTTC	CASRRRGSSYEQYF
NA	NA	TRBV6-5	TRBJ2-1	TGTGCCAGCAGTTACACCATAAACAATGAGCAGTTCTTC	CASSYTINNEQFF
once	TRBD1	TRBV9	TRBJ1-1	TGTGCCAGCAGCGTAGGGGACAGCTTTAACACTGAAGCTTTCTTT	CASSVGDSFNTEAFF
NA	NA	TRBV19	TRBJ2-5	TGTGCCACCCAGGGGTCTGTAGGGACCCAGTACTTC	CATQGSVGTQYF
NA	NA	TRBV5-6	TRBJ2-2	TGTGCCAGCAGCTTGAACAGACACACCGGGGAGCTGTTTTTT	CASSLNRHTGELFF
NA	NA	TRBV7-9	TRBJ1-1	TGTGCCAGCAGCTTAAGTCAGGGGTTCCCTGAAGCTTTCTTT	CASSLSQGFPEAFF
once	NA	TRBV4-3	TRBJ1-5	TGCGCCAGCAGCCAAGAAACTGGCCAGCCCCAGCATTTT	CASSQETGQPQHF
NA	NA	TRBV2	TRBJ1-1	TGTGCCAGCAGTGATTCGCGATCGAACACTGAAGCTTTCTTT	CASSDSRSNTEAFF
NA	NA	TRBV6-6	TRBJ2-2	TGTGCCAGCAGGACTCAGGGAACCGGGGAGCTGTTTTTT	CASRTQGTGELFF
NA	NA	TRBV10-1	TRBJ2-3	TGCGCCAGCAAGCCTGACGGTTACACAGATACGCAGTATTTT	CASKPDGYTDTQYF
NA	TRBD1	TRBV6-1	TRBJ1-2	TGTGCCAGCACCACTAGGACAGGGGGCTTCTATGGCTACACCTTC	CASTTRTGGFYGYTF
few	TRBD1	TRBV11-2	TRBJ1-6	TGTGCCAGCAGCTTATTCGGACAGGGGAATTCACCCCTCCACTTT	CASSLFGQGNSPLHF
few	TRBD2	TRBV5-1	TRBJ2-1	TGCGCCAGCAGTAGCGGGGGGAGGGACAATGAGCAGTTCTTC	CASSSGGRDNEQFF
NA	TRBD1	TRBV28	TRBJ2-7	TGTGCCAGCAGTCTACCCCTTACAGGGGAAGGGGAAAACGAGCAGTACTTC	CASSLPLTGEGENEQYF
NA	TRBD1	TRBV29-1	TRBJ2-5	TGCAGCGTTGAACCCGACAGGGGAGAGACCCAGTACTTC	CSVEPDRGETQYF
few	NA	TRBV6-5	TRBJ1-1	TGTGCCAGCAGTTACTCCGGTGAAGCTTTCTTT	CASSYSGEAFF
NA	TRBD2	TRBV2	TRBJ2-3	TGTGCCAGCAGTGACGTAGCGGGGGGGATAGATACGCAGTATTTT	CASSDVAGGIDTQYF
NA	TRBD1	TRBV5-4	TRBJ2-7	TGTGCCAGCAGCGCGGGACAGGTAACCTCCTACGAGCAGTACTTC	CASSAGQVTSYEQYF
few	NA	TRBV2	TRBJ2-7	TGTGCCAGCAGTGGATCGGCGGAGCAGTACTTC	CASSGSAEQYF
NA	NA	TRBV9	TRBJ1-1	TGTGCCAGCAGCGGTACAGGGCACACTGAAGCTTTCTTT	CASSGTGHTEAFF
NA	TRBD1	TRBV14	TRBJ1-1	TGTGCCAGCAGCCAAGATCTCGGACAGGTATACACTGAAGCTTTCTTT	CASSQDLGQVYTEAFF
NA	TRBD2	TRBV7-9	TRBJ2-1	TGTGCCAGCAGCTTAGCGAGCCCTAGCGGGGGAGGGGAGCAGTTCTTC	CASSLASPSGGGEQFF
NA	NA	TRBV5-1	TRBJ1-6	TGCGCCAGCAGCTTGGAAGTCGGTAGCTATAATTCACCCCTCCACTTT	CASSLEVGSYNSPLHF
NA	NA	TRBV7-3	TRBJ2-5	TGTGCCAGCAGCTTAGAAGGTCAAGAGACCCAGTACTTC	CASSLEGQETQYF
NA	TRBD1	TRBV27	TRBJ2-4	TGTGCCAGCAGTTCCCCGGGACAGGGAGACATTCAGTACTTC	CASSSPGQGDIQYF
once	NA	TRBV14	TRBJ2-7	TGTGCCAGCAGCCGCAAGGGCCTACAATCCTACGAGCAGTACTTC	CASSRKGLQSYEQYF
NA	TRBD2	TRBV28	TRBJ2-3	TGTGCCAGCAGTTCCTCGGAGACTAGCGGCACAGATACGCAGTATTTT	CASSSSETSGTDTQYF
NA	TRBD1	TRBV5-4	TRBJ2-1	TGTGCCAGCAAAGTTGGGGACAGGGGGTACAATGAGCAGTTCTTC	CASKVGDRGYNEQFF
NA	NA	TRBV27	TRBJ1-1	TGTGCCAGCAGCAAGCCAGGGGCGAACACTGAAGCTTTCTTT	CASSKPGANTEAFF